The rows below give T cell receptor beta chains drawn from one sample of a study of OX40 agonist ivuxolimab in advanced cancers. Here immunoSEQ multiplex PCR was the method, and the copy in TCRdb shows in-frame clones only, minus some. The sample yields tens of thousands of clones, roughly nine tenths seen once. Sequencing was performed on CD4+ or CD8+ T cells sorted from blood, taken in a trial of the OX40 agonist ivuxolimab. Every receptor here comes from an adult with an advanced solid tumor such as melanoma, head and neck, liver or kidney cancer. Both conserved end residues are part of each CDR3. The D gene is left open where the match is weak. Not every row has a clone size; where given, it reads once, few, many or a size class.

abundance | j_gene | d_gene | v_gene | len | CDR3nt | CDR3aa
- | TRBJ2-7 | - | TRBV11-2 | 13 | TGTGCCAGCAACCCTCGGGGTGTTTACGAGCAGTACTTC | CASNPRGVYEQYF
- | TRBJ2-7 | - | TRBV7-3 | 13 | TGTGCCAGCAGCTTAATGGCAGGAAACGAGCAGTACTTC | CASSLMAGNEQYF
- | TRBJ2-5 | TRBD1 | TRBV6-1 | 14 | TGTGCCAGCAGCCGGACAGGGTGGGTAGAGACCCAGTACTTC | CASSRTGWVETQYF
- | TRBJ2-7 | TRBD1 | TRBV6-1 | 14 | TGTGCCTGTAAACGGGGACAGGGGGCGCCCGAGCAGTACTTC | CACKRGQGAPEQYF
- | TRBJ2-2 | TRBD2 | TRBV7-2 | 16 | TGTGCCAGCAGCTTACCGCTAGCGGAGAACACCGGGGAGCTGTTTTTT | CASSLPLAENTGELFF
- | TRBJ2-7 | - | TRBV29-1 | 13 | TGCAGCGTTAGGGGGGGGTTCTCCTACGAGCAGTACTTC | CSVRGGFSYEQYF
- | TRBJ2-7 | TRBD2 | TRBV27 | 13 | TGTGCCAGCTGGGCTAGCGGTACCTACGAGCAGTACTTC | CASWASGTYEQYF
- | TRBJ2-1 | - | TRBV4-3 | 14 | TGCGCCAGCAGCCAAGATTCCAGAGTACTTGAGCAGTTCTTC | CASSQDSRVLEQFF
- | TRBJ1-6 | - | TRBV27 | 17 | TGTGCCAGCAGTTTATTTACAGGGAAATCCTATAATTCACCCCTCCACTTT | CASSLFTGKSYNSPLHF
- | TRBJ2-6 | - | TRBV5-5 | 11 | TGTGCCAGCAGCTTGACCAACGTCCTGACTTTC | CASSLTNVLTF
- | TRBJ2-2 | TRBD2 | TRBV28 | 16 | TGTGCCAGCAGTTTGTTGGGGAGCGGGAGGACCGGGGAGCTGTTTTTT | CASSLLGSGRTGELFF
- | TRBJ2-1 | - | TRBV11-2 | 13 | TGTGCCAGCAGCTCCGTTAGCAGCCATGAGCAGTTCTTC | CASSSVSSHEQFF
- | TRBJ2-2 | - | TRBV7-9 | 15 | TGTGCCAGCAGCCGATTTAGTCGGGACACCGGGGAGCTGTTTTTT | CASSRFSRDTGELFF
- | TRBJ1-1 | - | TRBV7-2 | 15 | TGTGCCAGCAGCTTAGCGGCGGGGGAGAACACTGAAGCTTTCTTT | CASSLAAGENTEAFF
- | TRBJ2-1 | - | TRBV7-3 | 14 | TGTGCCAGCAGCTTAGGGTCCTCAGGAAATGAGCAGTTCTTC | CASSLGSSGNEQFF
- | TRBJ2-3 | TRBD2 | TRBV9 | 15 | TGTGCCATTCCGACACTGGGGGAGGGGACAGATACGCAGTATTTT | CAIPTLGEGTDTQYF
- | TRBJ2-5 | TRBD2 | TRBV5-1 | 14 | TGCGCCAGCAGCCCGGGACTAGCTCAAGAGACCCAGTACTTC | CASSPGLAQETQYF
- | TRBJ2-1 | TRBD2 | TRBV7-8 | 14 | TGTGCCAGCAGCTCCGGGACTAGCGGGAATGAGCAGTTCTTC | CASSSGTSGNEQFF
- | TRBJ2-2 | TRBD1 | TRBV9 | 15 | TGTGCCAGCAGCGCGACAGGGGGGTTAGCCGGGGAGCTGTTTTTT | CASSATGGLAGELFF
few | TRBJ1-5 | - | TRBV4-3 | 13 | TGCGCCAGCAGCCAAGAGGGTGGGGAGCCCCAGCATTTT | CASSQEGGEPQHF
- | TRBJ1-2 | - | TRBV29-1 | 13 | TGCAGCGTTGAAGGGGCGGCTAACTATGGCTACACCTTC | CSVEGAANYGYTF
- | TRBJ2-2 | - | TRBV14 | 14 | TGTGCCAGCAGCCCCTCGCGGGGAACCGGGGAGCTGTTTTTT | CASSPSRGTGELFF
- | TRBJ2-5 | - | TRBV4-3 | 15 | TGCGCCAGCAGCCAAGATCCAGGGAGGGGGGAGACCCAGTACTTC | CASSQDPGRGETQYF
- | TRBJ2-5 | TRBD1 | TRBV10-3 | 13 | TGTGCCACCCAACAGGGGCCGGAGGAGACCCAGTACTTC | CATQQGPEETQYF
- | TRBJ1-1 | - | TRBV5-1 | 15 | TGCGCCAGCAGCCTGCCCGGGGGCCTGAACACTGAAGCTTTCTTT | CASSLPGGLNTEAFF
- | TRBJ1-4 | TRBD1 | TRBV6-5 | 14 | TGTGCCAGCACCCCTGACAGGGGAAATGAAAAACTGTTTTTT | CASTPDRGNEKLFF
- | TRBJ2-1 | - | TRBV11-2 | 13 | TGTGCCAGCAGCGACCTTTCCTACAATGAGCAGTTCTTC | CASSDLSYNEQFF
- | TRBJ2-5 | TRBD2 | TRBV27 | 17 | TGTGCCAGCAGTTTAGAACTAGCGGGAGTTCTGGGGGAGACCCAGTACTTC | CASSLELAGVLGETQYF
- | TRBJ2-7 | - | TRBV11-2 | 14 | TGTGCCAGCAGCTTGAAGCGCCACAAATACGAGCAGTACTTC | CASSLKRHKYEQYF
few | TRBJ2-3 | TRBD2 | TRBV2 | 13 | TGTGCCAGCGGGAGGGAGCGACCAGATACGCAGTATTTT | CASGRERPDTQYF
- | TRBJ2-6 | - | TRBV9 | 14 | TGTGCCAGCAGCCCCCAACCTGGGGCCAACGTCCTGACTTTC | CASSPQPGANVLTF
- | TRBJ2-1 | - | TRBV4-2 | 13 | TGTGCCAGCAGCCAGCAATTCGGGATTGAGCAGTTCTTC | CASSQQFGIEQFF
- | TRBJ1-1 | - | TRBV9 | 14 | TGTGCCAGCAGCGTAGAGGGGTGGAACACTGAAGCTTTCTTT | CASSVEGWNTEAFF
once | TRBJ2-6 | TRBD2 | TRBV7-8 | 19 | TGTGCCAGCAGCTCGGGACTAGCGGGAGTGGGCACTGGGGCCAACGTCCTGACTTTC | CASSSGLAGVGTGANVLTF
- | TRBJ1-2 | TRBD1 | TRBV7-9 | 15 | TGTGCCAGCAGCCGCGCCGGGACAGGGATTGATGGCTACACCTTC | CASSRAGTGIDGYTF
- | TRBJ1-2 | TRBD1 | TRBV7-9 | 13 | TGTGCCAGCAGGGAGCCAGGGGGTTATGGCTACACCTTC | CASREPGGYGYTF
- | TRBJ2-7 | - | TRBV28 | 14 | TGTGCCAGCAGTTTATCACTTATTACAAGCGAGCAGTACTTC | CASSLSLITSEQYF
- | TRBJ1-1 | - | TRBV5-1 | 13 | TGCGCCAGCAGCTCTCAGGGCTACACTGAAGCTTTCTTT | CASSSQGYTEAFF
- | TRBJ2-5 | TRBD1 | TRBV5-1 | 15 | TGCGCCAGCAGCTCGGACAGGGTAGGCCAAGAGACCCAGTACTTC | CASSSDRVGQETQYF
- | TRBJ2-7 | - | TRBV6-6 | 14 | TGTGCCAGCAGTTACGGGGGACGAGGCTCCGAGCAGTACTTC | CASSYGGRGSEQYF
- | TRBJ2-2 | - | TRBV6-5 | 13 | TGTGCCAGCAGTTACGGACCCATCGGGGAGCTGTTTTTT | CASSYGPIGELFF
- | TRBJ1-1 | - | TRBV10-2 | 14 | TGCGCCAGCAGGGGAGCGGGGGGCGGCGGTGAAGCTTTCTTT | CASRGAGGGGEAFF
- | TRBJ2-7 | - | TRBV6-1 | 12 | TGTGCCAGCACCCTGGACTGGGTCGAGCAGTACTTC | CASTLDWVEQYF
- | TRBJ2-7 | - | TRBV28 | 14 | TGTGCCACCGATTCGGCCGACATGGTCCGGGAGCAGTACTTC | CATDSADMVREQYF
- | TRBJ1-1 | - | TRBV18 | 14 | TGTGCCAGCTCACCCGGACAGAGCAACACTGAAGCTTTCTTT | CASSPGQSNTEAFF
- | TRBJ2-3 | - | TRBV10-3 | 11 | TGTGCCATCAGCCGCACAGATACGCAGTATTTT | CAISRTDTQYF